This T cell receptor beta chain appears in the sequencing data of a study of blood T cell repertoires in COVID-19. Overall study context: From T cells, B-cell-depleted T cells, or PBMCs came the material, which was cDNA or gDNA.

In the original analysis: The assay estimated nucleated cells by amplifying reference gene primers. The assay was immunoSEQ multiplex PCR, and TCRdb's table has in-frame clones only and misses some. Clone size and the V and J calls come from that table; the DNA yielded D and trimming. The data contain fewer than 300,000 clones, 88% of them singletons. Looked up from germline, CDR1 is MNHNS and CDR2 is SASEGT. With 2 bases removed from V and 4 bases from J, the gap between germline ends came to 20 bases. This CDR3 is 17 amino acids long. The rearrangement joins TRBV6-1 to TRBJ2-5, with a weak D call TRBD1 (5 bases). Sequenced material: peripheral blood. The clonotype was recovered from a man aged 18 to 30 with active or convalescent COVID-19. The DNA of the CDR3 is TGTGCCAGCAGTGAAAACGGCGCAGGGTACTTGGGAGAGACCCAGTACTTC. As protein: CASSENGAGYLGETQYF.